This T cell receptor (beta chain) was identified in a study of shared clonotypes between healthy human individuals. Some clones are missing from TCRdb's copy, which holds only in-frame ones; the method was immunoSEQ multiplex PCR. The sample includes 470,000 or so clones, over 70% of them seen just once. Per the germline V gene, CDR1 is SQVTM and CDR2 is ANQGSEA. The CDR3 covers 12 residues. V lost 7 bases, J lost 8 bases, and 6 bases stayed unmatched. Sequenced: PBMCs. This sequence originates from a middle-aged woman in good health. Some clones in this sample may be carry-over from other donors' samples. This chain connects TRBV29-1 to TRBJ2-1; 9 bases are shared with TRBD1. CDR3 sequence: CSGSQGAYEQFF. The CDR3 DNA reads TGCAGCGGGTCACAGGGGGCCTATGAGCAGTTCTTC.